This T cell receptor beta chain was obtained from a study of CD8 T cells in ankylosing spondylitis. This clonotype was seen more than once but under ten times. The antigen is unknown. Overall study findings and caveats: The study identified a TCR beta motif of eight highly homologous variants that appeared characteristic of ankylosing spondylitis blood. As reported, disease-linked clones showed significant enrichment in matched ankylosing spondylitis synovial fluid.

Each CDR3 protein is one row after TCRdb ran MiXCR on the 5' RACE reads. The top ten hold 13% of the sample, which has about 360,000 distinct CDR3 sequences, 20% to 25% seen once. The CDR3 has 16 amino acids. Germline V gene data show CDR1 as LGHNA and CDR2 as YNFKEQ. J was trimmed by 4 bases and V by 0 bases; bases with no gene match: 6. The sample consisted of blood, either unsorted or a sorted T cell fraction (not recorded which). The sequence was obtained from a male donor with ankylosing spondylitis or in good health (not recorded which). The chain is built from TRBV4-2 and TRBJ2-3; 8 bases line up with TRBD2. The CDR3 reads CASSQDPGGASDTQYF. CDR3 sequence (DNA): TGTGCCAGCAGCCAAGATCCCGGGGGGGCCTCAGATACGCAGTATTTT.